Each of the 14 T cell receptor beta chains below was sequenced from the same sample in a study of OX40 agonist ivuxolimab in advanced cancers. TCRdb's copy holds only in-frame clones and misses some; the assay was immunoSEQ multiplex PCR. In the table there are 60,000 to 95,000 clones, 90% of which are singletons. Sequencing was performed on CD4+ or CD8+ T cells sorted from blood, taken in a trial of the OX40 agonist ivuxolimab. These receptor sequences come from an adult with an advanced solid tumor such as melanoma, head and neck, liver or kidney cancer.

This clone was observed once. The V and J genes are TRBV18 and TRBJ2-1; a possible D gene is TRBD2 (6 bases). Germline CDR1 KGHSH, CDR2 LQKENI. With 1 base removed from V and 7 bases from J, the gap between germline ends came to 26 bases. The CDR3 consists of 19 residues. CDR3 loop: CASSPRRTTQGPPGNEQFF. The CDR3 bases are TGTGCCAGCTCACCACGACGGACTACCCAAGGTCCCCCAGGGAATGAGCAGTTCTTC.

The CDR3 DNA reads as TGCGCCAGCAGCTTGGGTGCAGGGGTGTACACTGAAGCTTTCTTT. This encodes CASSLGAGVYTEAFF. This chain joins TRBV5-1 and TRBJ1-1, with D possibly being TRBD1 (6 bases). V lost 0 bases, J lost 3 bases, and 12 bases lay in between. CDR3 length: 15 residues. The V gene's germline CDR1 is SGHRS and CDR2 YFSETQ. Full variable domain (missing parts from reference TRBV5-1 and TRBJ1-1): KAGVTQTPRYLIKTRGQQVTLSCSPISGHRSVSWYQQTPGQGLQFLFEYFSETQRNKGNFPGRFSGRQFSNSRSEMNVSTLELGDSALYLCASSLGAGVYTEAFFGQGTRLTVV.

The chain recombines TRBV2 with TRBJ1-2; D ambiguous. Trimming left V 1 base short and J 1 base short, with 4 bases between. CDR3 size: 13 residues. CDR1 SNHLY and CDR2 FYNNEI come from the germline V gene. CDR3 DNA sequence: TGTGCCAGCAGTGAAGGACTTAACTATGGCTACACCTTC. Translating gives CASSEGLNYGYTF. Full variable domain (rest looked up from reference TRBV2 and TRBJ1-2): EPEVTQTPSHQVTQMGQEVILRCVPISNHLYFYWYRQILGQKVEFLVSFYNNEISEKSEIFDDQFSVERPDGSNFTLKIRSTKLEDSAMYFCASSEGLNYGYTFGSGTRLTVV.

The V and J genes are TRBV5-1 and TRBJ2-3; D tentatively fits TRBD1 or TRBD2 (5 bases each). This CDR3 comprises 15 residues. Germline CDR1 and CDR2: SGHRS and YFSETQ. Trimming left V 0 bases short and J 1 base short, with 9 bases between. This CDR3 reads CASSLGGVGTDTQYF. The CDR3 DNA is TGCGCCAGCAGCTTGGGAGGGGTCGGCACAGATACGCAGTATTTT.

V gene TRBV19 combines with J gene TRBJ2-7, with 7 bases identical to TRBD1. The CDR3 runs 14 residues. Looked up from germline, CDR1 is LNHDA and CDR2 is SQIVND (reference sequence). J was trimmed by 6 bases and V by 10 bases; bases with no gene match: 15. CDR3 coding DNA: TGTGCCACCCAGAGGAGACAGGGCTACGGCGAGCAGTACTTC. This encodes CATQRRQGYGEQYF. The whole variable domain, filled in from reference TRBV19 and TRBJ2-7, reads DGGITQSPKYLFRKEGQNVTLSCEQNLNHDAMYWYRQDPGQGLRLIYYSQIVNDFQKGDIAEGYSVSREKKESFPLTVTSAQKNPTAFYLCATQRRQGYGEQYFGPGTRLTVT.

This chain connects TRBV7-2 to TRBJ2-5; D unresolved. Gene TRBJ2-7 matches the end of the DNA better, so the J call may be wrong. CDR1 and CDR2 from the germline V gene are SGHTA and FQGNSA. This CDR3 has 12 amino acids. The CDR3 nucleotides read TGTGCCAGCAGCTTTGGCTCCTACGAGCAGTACTTC. This translates into CASSFGSYEQYF.

The rearrangement uses TRBV6-4 and TRBJ2-7; 7 nucleotides align to TRBD2. Germline V gene data show CDR1 as MRHNA and CDR2 as SNTAGT. Trimming cost V 0 bases and J 6 bases; bases outside gene matches: 11. There are 16 residues in the CDR3. The CDR3 sequence: CASSDSGSGKFCEQYF. In DNA, the CDR3 is TGTGCCAGCAGTGACTCGGGCAGCGGGAAATTCTGCGAGCAGTACTTC.

The chain couples TRBV19 to TRBJ2-1, with 11 bases that match TRBD2. The CDR3 runs to 15 residues. Germline V gene lookup returns CDR1 LNHDA and CDR2 SQIVND (reference sequence). Trimming at V came to 3 bases and at J to 5 bases, leaving 3 bases not matched to a gene. The CDR3 reads CASSIRGLADNEQFF. In DNA, the CDR3 is TGTGCCAGTAGTATTCGGGGACTAGCGGACAATGAGCAGTTCTTC.

There are a few counts of this clone. In the same sample, other DNA sequences code for this CDR3. This chain uses TRBV29-1 with TRBJ1-2; D is ambiguous. V gave up 0 bases and J gave up 8 bases, with 1 base separating them. The germline V gene has CDR1 SQVTM and CDR2 ANQGSEA. This CDR3 is built from 9 residues. The CDR3, as DNA: TGCAGCGTTGAAGAGGGCTACACCTTC. It translates to CSVEEGYTF.

The chain recombines TRBV5-8 with TRBJ1-1; D not certain. The CDR3 contains 13 residues. V lost 2 bases and J lost 0, with 5 bases in between. Germline V CDR1 and CDR2: SGHTS, YDEGEE. In DNA, the CDR3 is TGTGCCAGCAGCTTACAGCTGAACACTGAAGCTTTCTTT. As protein: CASSLQLNTEAFF. The full variable domain, with the rest looked up from reference TRBV5-8 and TRBJ1-1, is EAGVTQSPTHLIKTRGQQATLRCSPISGHTSVYWYQQALGLGLQFLLWYDEGEERNRGNFPPRFSGRQFPNYSSELNVNALELEDSALYLCASSLQLNTEAFFGQGTRLTVV.

This chain links TRBV5-1 with TRBJ2-1; 8 bases map to TRBD2. CDR1 and CDR2 (germline): SGHRS, YFSETQ. There are 15 residues in the CDR3. V shed 1 base and J 4 bases; nucleotides not matched to a gene: 4. The CDR3 nucleotides are TGCGCCAGCAGCTTGACTAGCGGATATTACAATGAGCAGTTCTTC. This codes for CASSLTSGYYNEQFF.

This chain joins TRBV7-2 and TRBJ1-5; the D gene is possibly TRBD1 (5 bases). V shed 3 bases and J shed 7 bases, with 10 bases lying between them. Germline CDR1 SGHTA, CDR2 FQGNSA. This CDR3 region has 13 residues. The CDR3 here is CASSFQGDQPQHF. The CDR3 region has the DNA TGTGCCAGCAGCTTCCAAGGGGACCAGCCCCAGCATTTT.

This clone was counted between two and nine times. The V call is TRBV7-9, the J call TRBJ1-3, with TRBD1 matching 10 bases. Germline trimming cut 4 bases from V and 3 bases from J; bases unmatched to any gene: 3. Germline CDR1 reads SEHNR; CDR2 reads FQNEAQ (reference sequence). This CDR3 is built from 15 residues. This CDR3 reads CASSWDRGYGNTIYF. The CDR3 DNA reads as TGTGCCAGCAGCTGGGACAGGGGATATGGAAACACCATATATTTT. Complete variable domain (other parts from reference TRBV7-9 and TRBJ1-3): DTGVSQNPRHKITKRGQNVTFRCDPISEHNRLYWYRQTLGQGPEFLTYFQNEAQLEKSRLLSDRFSAERPKGSFSTLEIQRTEQGDSAMYLCASSWDRGYGNTIYFGEGSWLTVV.

DNA of the CDR3: TGTGCCAGCAGTTTTGGCGGGAGGGGCAATGAGCAGTTCTTC. Translated, it gives CASSFGGRGNEQFF. The chain carries TRBV27 and TRBJ2-1; 9 nucleotides align to TRBD2. This CDR3 is 14 amino acids long. V gave up 3 bases and J gave up 6 bases; unmatched junction bases: 3. CDR1 and CDR2 from the germline V gene are MNHEY and SMNVEV (reference sequence).